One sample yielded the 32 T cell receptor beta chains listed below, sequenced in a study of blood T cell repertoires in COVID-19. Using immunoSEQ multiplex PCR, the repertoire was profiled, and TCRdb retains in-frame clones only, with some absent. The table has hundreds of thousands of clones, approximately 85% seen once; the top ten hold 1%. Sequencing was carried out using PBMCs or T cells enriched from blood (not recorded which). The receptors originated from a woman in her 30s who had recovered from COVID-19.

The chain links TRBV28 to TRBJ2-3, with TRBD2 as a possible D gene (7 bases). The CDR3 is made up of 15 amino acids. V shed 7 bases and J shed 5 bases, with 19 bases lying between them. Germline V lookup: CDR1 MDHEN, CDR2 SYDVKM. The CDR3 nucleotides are TGTGCCAGCATCAGGGGAGGGGAATTCGTAGATACGCAGTATTTT. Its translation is CASIRGGEFVDTQYF.

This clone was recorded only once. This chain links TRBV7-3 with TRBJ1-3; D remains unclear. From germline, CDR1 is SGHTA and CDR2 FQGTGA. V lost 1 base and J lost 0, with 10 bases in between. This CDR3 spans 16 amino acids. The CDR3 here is CASSLMAQNSGNTIYF. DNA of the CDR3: TGTGCCAGCAGCTTAATGGCACAGAACTCTGGAAACACCATATATTTT.

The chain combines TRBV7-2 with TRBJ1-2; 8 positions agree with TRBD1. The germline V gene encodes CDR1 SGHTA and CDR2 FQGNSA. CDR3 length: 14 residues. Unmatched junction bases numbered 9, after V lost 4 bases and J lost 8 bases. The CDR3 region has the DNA TGTGCCAGCAGCTCCTGGGACAGGCTGGTAGGCTACACCTTC. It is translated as CASSSWDRLVGYTF.

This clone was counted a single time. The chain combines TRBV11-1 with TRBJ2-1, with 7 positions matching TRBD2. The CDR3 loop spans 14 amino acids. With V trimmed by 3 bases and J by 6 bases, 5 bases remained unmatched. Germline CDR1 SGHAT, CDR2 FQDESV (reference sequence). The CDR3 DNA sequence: TGTGCCAGCAGCTTCGGGACTATACTCAATGAGCAGTTCTTC. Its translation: CASSFGTILNEQFF.

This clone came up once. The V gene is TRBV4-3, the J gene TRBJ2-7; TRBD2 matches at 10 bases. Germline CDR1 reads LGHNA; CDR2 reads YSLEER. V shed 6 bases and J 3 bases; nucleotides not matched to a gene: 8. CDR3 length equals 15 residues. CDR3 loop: CASSPLAGDIYEQYF. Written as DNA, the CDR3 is TGCGCCAGCAGTCCCCTAGCGGGGGACATCTACGAGCAGTACTTC.

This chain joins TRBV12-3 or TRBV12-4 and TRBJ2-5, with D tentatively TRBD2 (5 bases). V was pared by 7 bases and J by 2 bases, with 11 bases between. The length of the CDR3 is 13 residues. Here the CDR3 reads CASTQDWQETQYF. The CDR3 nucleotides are TGTGCCAGCACCCAGGACTGGCAAGAGACCCAGTACTTC.

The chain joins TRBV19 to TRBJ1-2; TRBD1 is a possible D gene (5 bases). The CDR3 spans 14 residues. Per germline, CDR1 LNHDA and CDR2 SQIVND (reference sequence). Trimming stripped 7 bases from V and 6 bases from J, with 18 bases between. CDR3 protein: CASTPKGFDNGYTF. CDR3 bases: TGTGCCAGTACCCCCAAGGGGTTTGATAATGGCTACACCTTC. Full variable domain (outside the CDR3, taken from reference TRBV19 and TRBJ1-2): DGGITQSPKYLFRKEGQNVTLSCEQNLNHDAMYWYRQDPGQGLRLIYYSQIVNDFQKGDIAEGYSVSREKKESFPLTVTSAQKNPTAFYLCASTPKGFDNGYTFGSGTRLTVV.

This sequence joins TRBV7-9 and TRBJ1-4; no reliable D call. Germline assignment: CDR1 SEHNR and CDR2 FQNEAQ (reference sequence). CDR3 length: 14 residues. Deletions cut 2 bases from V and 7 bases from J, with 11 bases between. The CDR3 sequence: CASSLSRQAEKLFF. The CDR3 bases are TGTGCCAGCAGCTTAAGCAGGCAGGCTGAAAAACTGTTTTTT.

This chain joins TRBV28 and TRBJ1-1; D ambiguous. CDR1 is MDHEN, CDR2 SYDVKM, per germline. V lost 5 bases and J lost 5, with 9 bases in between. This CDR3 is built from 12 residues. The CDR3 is CASSLPQTEAFF. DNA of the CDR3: TGTGCCAGCAGTCTGCCACAGACTGAAGCTTTCTTT.

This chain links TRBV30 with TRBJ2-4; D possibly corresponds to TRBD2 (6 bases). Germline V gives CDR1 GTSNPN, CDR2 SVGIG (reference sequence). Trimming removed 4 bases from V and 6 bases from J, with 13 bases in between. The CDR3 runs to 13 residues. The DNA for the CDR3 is TGTGCCTGGAATGATGGAGGGACAAACATTCAGTACTTC. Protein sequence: CAWNDGGTNIQYF.

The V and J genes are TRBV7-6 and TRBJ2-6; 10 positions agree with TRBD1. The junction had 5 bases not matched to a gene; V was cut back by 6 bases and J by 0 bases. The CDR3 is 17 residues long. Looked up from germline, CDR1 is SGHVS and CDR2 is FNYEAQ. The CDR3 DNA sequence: TGTGCCAGCAGACCGGACAGGGGGGTCTCTGGGGCCAACGTCCTGACTTTC. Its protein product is CASRPDRGVSGANVLTF.

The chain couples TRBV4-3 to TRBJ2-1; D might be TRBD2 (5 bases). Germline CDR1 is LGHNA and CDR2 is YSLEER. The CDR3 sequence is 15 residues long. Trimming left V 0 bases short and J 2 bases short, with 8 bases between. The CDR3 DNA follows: TGCGCCAGCAGCCAAGAGGCGGGTGCCTACAATGAGCAGTTCTTC. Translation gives CASSQEAGAYNEQFF.

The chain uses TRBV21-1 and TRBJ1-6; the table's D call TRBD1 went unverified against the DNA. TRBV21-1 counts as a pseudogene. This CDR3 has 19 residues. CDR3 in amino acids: CASSKGPHGRQGNNSPLHF. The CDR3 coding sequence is TGTGCCAGCAGCAAGGGGCCCCATGGGCGCCAGGGGAATAATTCACCCCTCCACTTT.

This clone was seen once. DNA for the CDR3: TGTGCCAGCAGTGTTGACATAGAAACTGAAGCTTTCTTT. Its protein is CASSVDIETEAFF. The chain uses TRBV2 and TRBJ1-1; D not certain. V was shortened by 4 bases and J by 5 bases, with 11 bases between the two germline ends. The CDR3 contains 13 residues. Germline V gene data show CDR1 as SNHLY and CDR2 as FYNNEI.

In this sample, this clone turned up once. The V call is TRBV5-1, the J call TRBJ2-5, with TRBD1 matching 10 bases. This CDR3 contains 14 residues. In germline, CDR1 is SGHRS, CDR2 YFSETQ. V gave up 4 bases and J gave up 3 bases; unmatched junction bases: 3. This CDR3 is CASSIGTGEETQYF. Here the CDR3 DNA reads TGCGCCAGCAGCATCGGGACAGGGGAAGAGACCCAGTACTTC.

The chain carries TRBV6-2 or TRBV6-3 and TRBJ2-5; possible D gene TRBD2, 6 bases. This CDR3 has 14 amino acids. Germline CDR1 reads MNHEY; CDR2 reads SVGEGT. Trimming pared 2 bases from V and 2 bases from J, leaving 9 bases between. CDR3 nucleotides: TGTGCCAGCAGTTACCGGGAGACTCAAGAGACCCAGTACTTC. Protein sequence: CASSYRETQETQYF.

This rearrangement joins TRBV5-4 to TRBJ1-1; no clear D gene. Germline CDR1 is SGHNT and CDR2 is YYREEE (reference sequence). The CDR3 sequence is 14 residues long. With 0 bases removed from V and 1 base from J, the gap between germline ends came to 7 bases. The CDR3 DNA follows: TGTGCCAGCAGCTTGGAGCCTGGGAACACTGAAGCTTTCTTT. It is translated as CASSLEPGNTEAFF.

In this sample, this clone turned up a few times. In DNA, the CDR3 is TGTGCCAGTAGTATGTCCAGGACAGGAGACTATGGCTACACCTTC. Its translation is CASSMSRTGDYGYTF. The chain carries TRBV19 and TRBJ1-2; TRBD1 matches at 7 bases. CDR1 is LNHDA and CDR2 is SQIVND in the germline V gene (reference sequence). The CDR3 sequence is 15 residues long. J lost 3 bases, V lost 3 bases, and 7 bases had no gene match.

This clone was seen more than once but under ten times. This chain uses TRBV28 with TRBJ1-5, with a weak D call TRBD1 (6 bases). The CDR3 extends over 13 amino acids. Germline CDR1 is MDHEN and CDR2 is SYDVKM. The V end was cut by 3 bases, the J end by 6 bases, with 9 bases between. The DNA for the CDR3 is TGTGCCAGCAGTTTCAGGGGTGTTCAGCCCCAGCATTTT. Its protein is CASSFRGVQPQHF.

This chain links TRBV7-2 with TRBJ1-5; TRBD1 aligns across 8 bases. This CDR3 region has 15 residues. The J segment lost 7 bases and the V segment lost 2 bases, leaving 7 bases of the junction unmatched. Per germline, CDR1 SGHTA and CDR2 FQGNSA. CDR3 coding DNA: TGTGCCAGCAGCTTAAGCCCAGGACAGGGCCAGCCCCAGCATTTT. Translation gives CASSLSPGQGQPQHF.

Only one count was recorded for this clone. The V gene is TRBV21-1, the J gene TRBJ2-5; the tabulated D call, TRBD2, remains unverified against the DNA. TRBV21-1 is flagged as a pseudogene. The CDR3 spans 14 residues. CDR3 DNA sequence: TGTGCCAGCAGCAATTTTCGAGGGCACGAGACCCAGTACTTC. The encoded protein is CASSNFRGHETQYF.

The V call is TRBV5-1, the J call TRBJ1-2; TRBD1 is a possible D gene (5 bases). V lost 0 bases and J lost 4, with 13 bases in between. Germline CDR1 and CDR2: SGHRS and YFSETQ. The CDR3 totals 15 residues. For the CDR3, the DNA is TGCGCCAGCAGCTTGGAAGGTGGGGCAGTCTATGGCTACACCTTC. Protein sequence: CASSLEGGAVYGYTF.

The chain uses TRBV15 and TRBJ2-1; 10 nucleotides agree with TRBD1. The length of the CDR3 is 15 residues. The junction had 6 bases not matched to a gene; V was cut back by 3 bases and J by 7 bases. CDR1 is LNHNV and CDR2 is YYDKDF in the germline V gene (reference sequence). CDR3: CATSRGGTGVNEQFF. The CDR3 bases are TGTGCCACCAGCAGGGGGGGGACAGGGGTAAATGAGCAGTTCTTC.

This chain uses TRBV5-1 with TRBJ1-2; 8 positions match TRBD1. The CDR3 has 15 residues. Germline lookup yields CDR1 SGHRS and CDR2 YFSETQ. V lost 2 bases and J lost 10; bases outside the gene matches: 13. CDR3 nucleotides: TGCGCCAGCAGCTTATCAAGCAGGGGGCGCTTAGTCTACACCTTC. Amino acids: CASSLSSRGRLVYTF.

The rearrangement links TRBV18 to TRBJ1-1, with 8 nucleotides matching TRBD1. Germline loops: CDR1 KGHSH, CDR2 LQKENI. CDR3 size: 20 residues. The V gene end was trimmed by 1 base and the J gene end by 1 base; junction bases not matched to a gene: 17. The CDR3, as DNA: TGTGCCAGCTCACCACTAATCTTACTTCAGGGGGCGTTGAAGAACACTGAAGCTTTCTTT. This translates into CASSPLILLQGALKNTEAFF.

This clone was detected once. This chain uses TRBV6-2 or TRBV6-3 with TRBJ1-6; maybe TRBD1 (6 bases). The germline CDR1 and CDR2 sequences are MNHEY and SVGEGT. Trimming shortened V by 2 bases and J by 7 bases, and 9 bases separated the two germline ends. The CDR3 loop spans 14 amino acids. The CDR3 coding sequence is TGTGCCAGCAGTTACCAGGGGCCGAATTCACCCCTCCACTTT. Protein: CASSYQGPNSPLHF.

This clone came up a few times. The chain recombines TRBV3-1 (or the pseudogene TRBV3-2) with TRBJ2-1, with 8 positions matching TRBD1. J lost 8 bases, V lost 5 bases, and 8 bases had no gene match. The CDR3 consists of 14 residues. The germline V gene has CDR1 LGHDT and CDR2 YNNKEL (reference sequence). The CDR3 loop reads CASSYSGGIDEQFF. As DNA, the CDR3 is TGTGCCAGCAGCTATTCAGGGGGCATCGATGAGCAGTTCTTC.

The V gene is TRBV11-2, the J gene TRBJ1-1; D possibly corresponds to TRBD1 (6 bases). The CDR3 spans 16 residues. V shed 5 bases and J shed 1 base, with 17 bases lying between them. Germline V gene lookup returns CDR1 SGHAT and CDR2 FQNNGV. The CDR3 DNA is TGTGCCAGCAGCCCTTGGTTGGGGACATCGAACACTGAAGCTTTCTTT. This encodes CASSPWLGTSNTEAFF.

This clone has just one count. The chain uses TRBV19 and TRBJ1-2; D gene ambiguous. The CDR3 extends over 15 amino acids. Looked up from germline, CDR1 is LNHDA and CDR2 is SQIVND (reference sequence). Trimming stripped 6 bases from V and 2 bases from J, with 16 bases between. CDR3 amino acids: CASSRSVTLNYGYTF. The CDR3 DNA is TGTGCCAGTAGCCGTTCCGTTACTCTGAACTATGGCTACACCTTC. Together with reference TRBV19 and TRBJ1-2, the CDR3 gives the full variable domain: DGGITQSPKYLFRKEGQNVTLSCEQNLNHDAMYWYRQDPGQGLRLIYYSQIVNDFQKGDIAEGYSVSREKKESFPLTVTSAQKNPTAFYLCASSRSVTLNYGYTFGSGTRLTVV.

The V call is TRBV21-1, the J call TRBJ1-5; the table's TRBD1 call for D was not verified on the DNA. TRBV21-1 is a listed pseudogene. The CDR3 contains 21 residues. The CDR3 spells CASSKIGDRVEGHSSNQPQHF. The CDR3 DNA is TGTGCCAGCAGCAAAATAGGGGACAGGGTAGAGGGGCACTCTAGCAATCAGCCCCAGCATTTT.

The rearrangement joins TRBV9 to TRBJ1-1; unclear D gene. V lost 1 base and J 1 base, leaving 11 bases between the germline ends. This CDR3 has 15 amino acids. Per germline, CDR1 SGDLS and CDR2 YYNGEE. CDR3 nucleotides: TGTGCCAGCAGCGTAAAAGATTTGGCGAACACTGAAGCTTTCTTT. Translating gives CASSVKDLANTEAFF.

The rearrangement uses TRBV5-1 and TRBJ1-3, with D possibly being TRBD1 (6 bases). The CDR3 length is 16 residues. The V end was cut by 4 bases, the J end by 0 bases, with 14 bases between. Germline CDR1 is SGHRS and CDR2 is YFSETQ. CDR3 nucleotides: TGCGCCAGCAGCGTGAATCCGACAGGCTCTGGAAACACCATATATTTT. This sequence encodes CASSVNPTGSGNTIYF.